This T cell receptor (beta chain) was found in a study of vaccination effects on CD4 cells after COVID-19. Profiled with immunoSEQ multiplex PCR; TCRdb holds only in-frame clones, not every one. The sample carries 35,000 to 50,000 clones, 77% recorded once. Before any sequencing was done, the ViraFEST assay used viral peptide pools to expand antigen-specific CD4+ T cells. CD4+ T cell isolation took place after 10 days of culture. Vaccine recipients had no previous SARS-CoV-2 infection; their nucleocapsid antibodies were negative. CDR1 is MDHEN, CDR2 SYDVKM, per germline. The CDR3 length is 15 residues. Trimming took off 6 bases at V and 0 bases at J, with 13 bases between the two ends. This clone was seen once. As yet, its antigen is unknown.

This receptor was identified in a human donor who received a COVID-19 vaccine. The chain uses TRBV28 and TRBJ2-3; tentative D call: TRBD1 (6 bases). The sample was CD4+ T cells from PBMCs cultured with HCoV-NL63 spike peptides, taken before COVID-19 vaccination. The CDR3 spells CASRQGGSSTDTQYF. CDR3 bases: TGTGCCAGCAGGCAAGGGGGATCTAGCACAGATACGCAGTATTTT.